This T cell receptor (beta chain) was documented in a study of T cells in Graves' hyperthyroidism and ophthalmopathy. Study observations and caveats: Most thyroid-expanded clonotypes above 0.001 were also found in blood. A model of 13 V-J pairs discriminated ophthalmopathy from stable hyperthyroidism.

The CDR3 has 15 amino acids. Germline V lookup: CDR1 DFQATT, CDR2 SNEGSKA (reference sequence). Trimming took 5 bases from V and 4 from J; bases not matched to a gene: 10. Researchers took RNA transcripts and amplified the TCR beta CDR3 regions from them. HTBI primers were employed in a first-round RT-PCR of the TCR CDR3. A single record per CDR3 protein comes from TCRdb applying MiXCR to the multiplex PCR reads. The data show nearly 750,000 distinct CDR3 sequences, roughly a third seen once. Not enrolled were patients with uncontrolled infection, other autoimmune disease, pregnancy or lactation. In this sample, this clonotype turned up a few times. Antigen specificity is unknown.

The chain employs TRBV20-1 and TRBJ2-7, with 11 bases aligning to TRBD2. The receptor was isolated from a woman aged 40 to 55 with Graves' hyperthyroidism. Input material: blood. The CDR3 is CSAGLAGGPWYEQYF. CDR3 coding DNA: TGCAGTGCTGGGCTAGCGGGGGGCCCCTGGTACGAGCAGTACTTC.